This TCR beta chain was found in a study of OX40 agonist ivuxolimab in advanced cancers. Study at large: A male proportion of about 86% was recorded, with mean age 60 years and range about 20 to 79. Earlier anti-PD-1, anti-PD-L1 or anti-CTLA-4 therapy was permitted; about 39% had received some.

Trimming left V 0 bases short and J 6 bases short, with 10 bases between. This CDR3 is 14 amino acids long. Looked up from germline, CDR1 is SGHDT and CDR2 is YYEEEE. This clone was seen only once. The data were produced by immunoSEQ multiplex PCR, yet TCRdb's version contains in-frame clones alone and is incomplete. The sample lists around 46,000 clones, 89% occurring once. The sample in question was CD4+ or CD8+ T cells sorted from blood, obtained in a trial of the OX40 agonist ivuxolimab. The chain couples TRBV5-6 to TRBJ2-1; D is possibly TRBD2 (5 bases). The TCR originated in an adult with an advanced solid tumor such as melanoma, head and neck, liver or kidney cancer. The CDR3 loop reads CASSLGTGSNEQFF. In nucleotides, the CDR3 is TGTGCCAGCAGCTTGGGGACTGGGAGCAATGAGCAGTTCTTC.